This entry lists 26 T cell receptor beta chains sequenced from one sample in a study of OX40 agonist ivuxolimab in advanced cancers. Only in-frame clones appear in the TCRdb table, and some are missing; sequencing was by immunoSEQ multiplex PCR. The sample contains just over 40,000 clones, more than 75% of which appear only once. The input for sequencing was CD4+ or CD8+ T cells sorted from blood, taken in a trial of the OX40 agonist ivuxolimab. These receptors came from an adult with an advanced solid tumor such as melanoma, head and neck, liver or kidney cancer.

This clone is categorized as medium-sized. The genes are TRBV7-3 and TRBJ2-2, with TRBD2 matching over 8 bases. Losses at the gene ends were 4 bases for V and 6 bases for J; bases not matched to a gene: 7. The CDR3 is 15 amino acids. The germline V gene has CDR1 SGHTA and CDR2 FQGTGA. DNA of the CDR3: TGTGCCAGCAGCTCCCTCGGACTAGCTTCCGGGGAGCTGTTTTTT. Protein: CASSSLGLASGELFF.

The V call is TRBV9, the J call TRBJ2-7; 8 bases agree with TRBD1. This CDR3 spans 17 amino acids. V was clipped by 2 bases and J by 3 bases; unmatched bases: 13. CDR1 is SGDLS, CDR2 YYNGEE, per germline. DNA for the CDR3: TGTGCCAGCAGCGTTGAGGGTGTACGCAGGGGGCTCTACGAGCAGTACTTC. It yields the protein CASSVEGVRRGLYEQYF. The variable domain in full, with the rest retrieved from reference TRBV9 and TRBJ2-7, is DSGVTQTPKHLITATGQRVTLRCSPRSGDLSVYWYQQSLDQGLQFLIQYYNGEERAKGNILERFSAQQFPDLHSELNLSSLELGDSALYFCASSVEGVRRGLYEQYFGPGTRLTVT.

The chain employs TRBV4-1 and TRBJ1-1; the D is unclear. This CDR3 comprises 15 residues. Germline lookup yields CDR1 MGHRA and CDR2 YSYEKL. Trimming left V 0 bases short and J 0 bases short, with 8 bases between. DNA of the CDR3: TGCGCCAGCAGCCAAGAGAAGCTCATGAACACTGAAGCTTTCTTT. Translating it yields CASSQEKLMNTEAFF.

V gene TRBV6-5 combines with J gene TRBJ2-3; unclear D gene. The CDR3 loop spans 13 amino acids. V was trimmed by 2 bases and J by 2 bases, leaving 5 bases between them. Germline lookup yields CDR1 MNHEY and CDR2 SVGAGI. The CDR3 DNA follows: TGTGCCAGCAGTTACGTATCCACAGATACGCAGTATTTT. This sequence encodes CASSYVSTDTQYF.

This chain joins TRBV7-3 and TRBJ1-1, with 7 bases aligning to TRBD1. V was pared by 1 base and J by 1 base, with 3 bases of the junction left unmatched. Germline CDR1 reads SGHTA; CDR2 reads FQGTGA. This CDR3 contains 15 residues. The CDR3, as DNA: TGTGCCAGCAGCTTAATCAGGGGGACGAACACTGAAGCTTTCTTT. Amino acid sequence: CASSLIRGTNTEAFF.

V and J are TRBV6-5 and TRBJ2-2, with D tentatively TRBD1 (5 bases). This CDR3 comprises 14 residues. The ends were cut back, 6 bases at V and 1 base at J, with 9 bases in the middle. In germline, CDR1 is MNHEY, CDR2 SVGAGI. Here the CDR3 DNA reads TGTGCCAGCAGCTTGACAGAGAACACCGGGGAGCTGTTTTTT. Protein product: CASSLTENTGELFF.

The chain combines TRBV6-1 with TRBJ1-2; TRBD1 matches at 8 bases. This CDR3 is 16 amino acids long. The V and J ends lost 1 base and 5 bases, in that order; junction bases with no gene match: 9. CDR1 is MNHNS and CDR2 is SASEGT in the germline V gene. Here the CDR3 DNA reads TGTGCCAGCAGTGAAGACCGTTACAGGGGGATTTATGGCTACACCTTC. This gives the protein CASSEDRYRGIYGYTF.

This clone is categorized as medium-sized. The J gene is TRBJ2-3, the V gene TRBV7-3, with 7 bases aligning to TRBD2. CDR3 length: 16 amino acids. The junction had 7 bases not matched to a gene; V was cut back by 0 bases and J by 4 bases. CDR1 is SGHTA, CDR2 FQGTGA, per germline. The CDR3 region is CASSLTLAGEPDTQYF. The CDR3 coding sequence is TGTGCCAGCAGCTTAACGTTGGCGGGGGAGCCAGATACGCAGTATTTT.

The chain joins TRBV27 to TRBJ2-3, with a weak D call TRBD1 (7 bases). V lost 5 bases to trimming and J lost 13 bases, with 19 bases between them. The CDR3 consists of 13 residues. From germline, CDR1 is MNHEY and CDR2 SMNVEV (reference sequence). The CDR3 loop reads CASSILTGTAEYF. The CDR3 bases are TGTGCCAGCAGTATTCTGACAGGGACTGCGGAGTATTTT.

CDR3 coding DNA: TGCGCCAGCAGTCCGATCGACGGGATGAGCACAGATACGCAGTATTTT. Its protein is CASSPIDGMSTDTQYF. The chain carries TRBV23-1 and TRBJ2-3; the D gene is possibly TRBD2 (5 bases). TRBV23-1 is assigned to the ORF class and has an uncertain function. The CDR3 sequence is 16 residues long. Trimming left V 4 bases short and J 0 bases short, with 14 bases between.

This clone was counted a few times. The V gene is TRBV6-5, the J gene TRBJ2-1; D not resolved. V lost 6 bases, J lost 5 bases, and 11 bases lay in between. This CDR3 has 13 amino acids. CDR1 and CDR2 (germline): MNHEY, SVGAGI. CDR3 DNA: TGTGCCAGCAGCCCCGGCCCCGACAATGAGCAGTTCTTC. This encodes CASSPGPDNEQFF.

The gene calls are TRBV29-1 and TRBJ2-7, with a weak D call TRBD2 (7 bases). CDR1 SQVTM and CDR2 ANQGSEA come from the germline V gene. Trimming took 6 bases from V and 3 from J, leaving 18 bases between them. The CDR3 has 14 amino acids. In nucleotides, the CDR3 is TGCAGCGTCCAGGGGCGGGAGAGCAACTACGAGCAGTACTTC. This codes for CSVQGRESNYEQYF.

The chain carries TRBV11-3 and TRBJ1-3, with 10 bases lining up with TRBD1. This CDR3 spans 17 amino acids. After removal of 5 bases from V and 1 base from J, the junction contained 8 bases not matched to a gene. CDR1 is SGHNT and CDR2 is YENEEA in the germline V gene. CDR3 sequence reads: CASSDPGQGFSGNTIYF. The CDR3 region has the DNA TGTGCCAGCAGCGACCCGGGACAGGGGTTTTCTGGAAACACCATATATTTT.

The chain joins TRBV7-6 to TRBJ2-7, with D perhaps given as TRBD1 or TRBD2 (5 bases each). Germline V gene data show CDR1 as SGHVS and CDR2 as FNYEAQ. V was clipped by 5 bases and J by 1 base, with 12 bases between them. The CDR3 has 14 amino acids. In DNA form, the CDR3 reads TGTGCCAGCAGCCCCAGGGACGGTTCCTACGAGCAGTACTTC. Protein: CASSPRDGSYEQYF.

In its sample, this clone is medium-sized. The chain recombines TRBV7-9 with TRBJ2-7, with 8 positions matching TRBD2. V lost 1 base, J lost 6 bases, and 11 bases stayed unmatched. The CDR3 loop spans 16 amino acids. The germline V gene has CDR1 SEHNR and CDR2 FQNEAQ (reference sequence). The CDR3 spells CASSLVVTGGPSEQYF. The CDR3 DNA reads as TGTGCCAGCAGCTTAGTGGTGACGGGAGGGCCCTCCGAGCAGTACTTC. Looking up the rest from reference TRBV7-9 and TRBJ2-7 gives the full variable domain: DTGVSQNPRHKITKRGQNVTFRCDPISEHNRLYWYRQTLGQGPEFLTYFQNEAQLEKSRLLSDRFSAERPKGSFSTLEIQRTEQGDSAMYLCASSLVVTGGPSEQYFGPGTRLTVT.

The J gene is TRBJ2-2, the V gene TRBV27; D is unresolved. The CDR3 has 13 amino acids. Germline V CDR1 and CDR2: MNHEY, SMNVEV (reference sequence). The ends were cut back, 0 bases at V and 5 bases at J, with 4 bases in the middle. CDR3 amino acids: CASSLSRTGELFF. CDR3 nucleotide sequence: TGTGCCAGCAGTTTATCCCGTACCGGGGAGCTGTTTTTT.

The chain's CDR3 is CASSARGSGGNNEQFF. The CDR3 bases are TGTGCCAGCAGCGCCCGAGGGAGCGGGGGTAACAATGAGCAGTTCTTC. The chain employs TRBV7-9 and TRBJ2-1, with 8 bases matching TRBD2. V dropped 5 bases and J dropped 5; count of bases not matched to a gene: 11. Germline values: CDR1 SEHNR, CDR2 FQNEAQ (reference sequence). This CDR3 contains 16 residues.

This sequence joins TRBV7-8 and TRBJ1-3; the D is unclear. Trimming removed 4 bases at V and 4 bases at J, with 17 bases between. Germline CDR1 reads SGHVS; CDR2 reads FQNEAQ. The CDR3 totals 16 residues. CDR3 in DNA: TGTGCCAGCAGCTCACCCGAGGGAGGGTCCGGAAACACCATATATTTT. Amino acid sequence: CASSSPEGGSGNTIYF. The variable domain in full, completed from reference TRBV7-8 and TRBJ1-3, reads GAGVSQSPRYKVAKRGQDVALRCDPISGHVSLFWYQQALGQGPEFLTYFQNEAQLDKSGLPSDRFFAERPEGSVSTLKIQRTQQEDSAVYLCASSSPEGGSGNTIYFGEGSWLTVV.

V gene TRBV5-6 combines with J gene TRBJ2-7; 9 bases agree with TRBD2. CDR1 SGHDT and CDR2 YYEEEE come from the germline V gene. V was pared by 6 bases and J by 2 bases, with 18 bases of the junction left unmatched. The CDR3 covers 18 residues. CDR3 sequence (DNA): TGTGCCAGCACCCCGGGCCCTGTTAGCGGGAGTTTCGCCTACGAGCAGTACTTC. Its protein is CASTPGPVSGSFAYEQYF.

The rearrangement uses TRBV15 and TRBJ2-3, with D maybe TRBD2 (6 bases). Looked up from germline, CDR1 is LNHNV and CDR2 is YYDKDF (reference sequence). Trimming shortened V by 0 bases and J by 6 bases, and 10 bases separated the two germline ends. The CDR3 is 14 amino acids. The CDR3: CATSRDFSGDTQYF. The CDR3 DNA reads TGTGCCACCAGCAGAGATTTCAGCGGGGATACGCAGTATTTT.

This chain joins TRBV23-1 and TRBJ2-1; 10 bases are a match to TRBD1. TRBV23-1 is known as an ORF, though its function is uncertain. V shed 2 bases, J shed 4 bases, and the junction held 5 bases outside the gene matches. The CDR3 consists of 16 residues. CDR3 region: CASSQPRGQGYNEQFF. The CDR3 DNA sequence: TGCGCCAGCAGTCAACCAAGGGGACAGGGGTACAATGAGCAGTTCTTC.

The genes are TRBV30 and TRBJ1-3; D is unclear. The CDR3 runs 13 residues. Germline V gene lookup returns CDR1 GTSNPN and CDR2 SVGIG (reference sequence). The germline V and J ends were trimmed by 8 bases and 0 bases, with 11 bases remaining between them. The CDR3 here is CASRVSSGNTIYF. The CDR3, as DNA: TGTGCCAGCCGAGTCAGCTCTGGAAACACCATATATTTT.

The rearrangement joins TRBV25-1 to TRBJ2-5, with 13 bases lining up with TRBD2. Per germline, CDR1 MGHDK and CDR2 SYGVNS. The CDR3 totals 16 residues. Unmatched junction bases numbered 9, after V lost 6 bases and J lost 5 bases. The CDR3 DNA sequence: TGTGCCAGCAGAGAACCGGGACTAGCGGGGTTGGAGACCCAGTACTTC. It yields the protein CASREPGLAGLETQYF.

CDR3 DNA: TGTGCCAGCAGTGATTCACAGGAGAATGAAAAACTGTTTTTT. Amino acid sequence: CASSDSQENEKLFF. This chain uses TRBV2 with TRBJ1-4; TRBD1 might be the D (5 bases). CDR1 is SNHLY, CDR2 FYNNEI, per germline. V dropped 3 bases and J dropped 5 bases, with 10 bases sitting between them. The CDR3 runs to 14 residues.

V is TRBV7-9 and J is TRBJ2-1; TRBD1 agrees at 7 bases. The germline V gene encodes CDR1 SEHNR and CDR2 FQNEAQ (reference sequence). With V trimmed by 6 bases and J by 15 bases, 17 bases remained unmatched. The CDR3 spans 14 residues. The CDR3 nucleotides read TGTGCCAGCAGTCGCCCAAACGCTGGGGACAGTAGGTTCTTC. This encodes CASSRPNAGDSRFF.

The V call is TRBV5-8, the J call TRBJ2-3; the D gene is possibly TRBD1 (6 bases). This CDR3 is built from 15 residues. Germline V gene sequence: CDR1 SGHTS, CDR2 YDEGEE. Trimming pared 0 bases from V and 1 base from J, leaving 9 bases between. The CDR3 is CASSLGGGGTDTQYF. The CDR3, as DNA: TGTGCCAGCAGCTTGGGAGGGGGAGGCACAGATACGCAGTATTTT.